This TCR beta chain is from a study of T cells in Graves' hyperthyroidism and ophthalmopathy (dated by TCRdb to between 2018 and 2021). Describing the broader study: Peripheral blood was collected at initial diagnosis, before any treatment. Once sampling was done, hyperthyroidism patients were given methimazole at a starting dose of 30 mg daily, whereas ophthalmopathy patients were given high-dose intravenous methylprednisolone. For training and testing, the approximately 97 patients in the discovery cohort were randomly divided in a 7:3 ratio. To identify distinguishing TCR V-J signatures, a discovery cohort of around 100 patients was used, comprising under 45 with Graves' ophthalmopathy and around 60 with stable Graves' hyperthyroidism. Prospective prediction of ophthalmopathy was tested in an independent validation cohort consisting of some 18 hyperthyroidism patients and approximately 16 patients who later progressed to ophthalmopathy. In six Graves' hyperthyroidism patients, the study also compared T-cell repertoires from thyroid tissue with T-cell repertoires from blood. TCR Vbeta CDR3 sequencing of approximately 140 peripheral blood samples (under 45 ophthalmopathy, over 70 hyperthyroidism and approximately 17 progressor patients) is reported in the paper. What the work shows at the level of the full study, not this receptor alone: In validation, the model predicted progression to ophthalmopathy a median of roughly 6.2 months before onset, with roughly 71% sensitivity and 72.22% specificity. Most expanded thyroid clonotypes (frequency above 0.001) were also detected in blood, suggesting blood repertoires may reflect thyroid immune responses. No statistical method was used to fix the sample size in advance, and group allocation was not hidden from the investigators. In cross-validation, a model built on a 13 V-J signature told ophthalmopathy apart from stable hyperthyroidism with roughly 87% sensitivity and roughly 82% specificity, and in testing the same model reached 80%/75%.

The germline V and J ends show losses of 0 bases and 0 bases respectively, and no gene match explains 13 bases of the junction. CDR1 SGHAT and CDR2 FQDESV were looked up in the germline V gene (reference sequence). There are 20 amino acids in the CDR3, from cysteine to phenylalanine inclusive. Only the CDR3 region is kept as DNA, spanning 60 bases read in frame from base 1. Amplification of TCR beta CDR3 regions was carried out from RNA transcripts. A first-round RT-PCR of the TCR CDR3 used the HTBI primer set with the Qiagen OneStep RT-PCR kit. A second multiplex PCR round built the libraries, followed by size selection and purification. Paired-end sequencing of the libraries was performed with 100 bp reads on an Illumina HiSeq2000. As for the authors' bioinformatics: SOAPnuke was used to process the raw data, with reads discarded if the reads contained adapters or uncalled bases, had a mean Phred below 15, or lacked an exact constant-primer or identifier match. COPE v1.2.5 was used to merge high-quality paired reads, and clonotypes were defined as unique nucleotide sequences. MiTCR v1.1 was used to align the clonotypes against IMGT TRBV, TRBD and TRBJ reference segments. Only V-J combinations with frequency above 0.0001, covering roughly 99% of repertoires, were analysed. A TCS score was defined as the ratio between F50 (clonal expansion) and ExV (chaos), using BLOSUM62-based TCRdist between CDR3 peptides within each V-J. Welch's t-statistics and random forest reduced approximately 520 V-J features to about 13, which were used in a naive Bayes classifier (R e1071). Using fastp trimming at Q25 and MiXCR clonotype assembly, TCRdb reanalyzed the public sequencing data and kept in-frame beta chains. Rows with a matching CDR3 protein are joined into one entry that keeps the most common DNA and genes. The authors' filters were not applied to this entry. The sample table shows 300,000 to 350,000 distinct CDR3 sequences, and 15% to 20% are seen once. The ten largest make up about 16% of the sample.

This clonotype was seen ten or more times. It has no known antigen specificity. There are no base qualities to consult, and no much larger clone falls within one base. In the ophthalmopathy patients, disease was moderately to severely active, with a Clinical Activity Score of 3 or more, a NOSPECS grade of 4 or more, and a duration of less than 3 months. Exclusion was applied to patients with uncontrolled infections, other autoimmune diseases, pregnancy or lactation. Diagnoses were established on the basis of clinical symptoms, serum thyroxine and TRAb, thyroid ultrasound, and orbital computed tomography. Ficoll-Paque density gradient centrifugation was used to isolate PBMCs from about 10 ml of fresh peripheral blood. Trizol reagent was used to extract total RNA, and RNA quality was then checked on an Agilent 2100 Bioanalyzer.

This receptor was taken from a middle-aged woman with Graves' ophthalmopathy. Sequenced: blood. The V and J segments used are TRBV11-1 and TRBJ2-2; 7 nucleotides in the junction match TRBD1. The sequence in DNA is TGTGCCAGCAGCTTAGCCCGTCTGAGGGGGCGCCTTCCGAACACCGGGGAGCTGTTTTTT. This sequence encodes CASSLARLRGRLPNTGELFF.